This T cell receptor (beta chain) was documented in a study of blood T cells in healthy people across ages. About the study: About one barcoded beta molecule per two T cells came from capture by template switching.

Per sample, at least 5 micrograms of total RNA were extracted. Then a second PCR, running roughly 7 to 11 cycles, was carried out with a sample-barcoded 5' primer and a J-beta primer mix. From the 5' RACE reads, TCRdb called clonotypes with MiXCR, one entry per CDR3 protein. The sample has roughly 1,700,000 distinct CDR3 sequences, roughly 28% seen once. This CDR3 comprises 15 residues. Per germline, CDR1 SGHTA and CDR2 FQGNSA. V gave up 5 bases and J gave up 0 bases; unmatched junction bases: 6. This clonotype was counted only a few times. The rearrangement links TRBV7-2 to TRBJ1-2, with 7 bases matching TRBD1. This clonotype was sampled from a woman in her 30s in good health. Sequencing was done on a sample of blood. CDR3 in amino acids: CASSQGQGANYGYTF. The CDR3 DNA follows: TGTGCCAGCAGCCAGGGGCAGGGGGCTAACTATGGCTACACCTTC. Full variable domain (outside the CDR3, taken from reference TRBV7-2 and TRBJ1-2): GAGVSQSPSNKVTEKGKDVELRCDPISGHTALYWYRQSLGQGLEFLIYFQGNSAPDKSGLPSDRFSAERTGGSVSTLTIQRTQQEDSAVYLCASSQGQGANYGYTFGSGTRLTVV.